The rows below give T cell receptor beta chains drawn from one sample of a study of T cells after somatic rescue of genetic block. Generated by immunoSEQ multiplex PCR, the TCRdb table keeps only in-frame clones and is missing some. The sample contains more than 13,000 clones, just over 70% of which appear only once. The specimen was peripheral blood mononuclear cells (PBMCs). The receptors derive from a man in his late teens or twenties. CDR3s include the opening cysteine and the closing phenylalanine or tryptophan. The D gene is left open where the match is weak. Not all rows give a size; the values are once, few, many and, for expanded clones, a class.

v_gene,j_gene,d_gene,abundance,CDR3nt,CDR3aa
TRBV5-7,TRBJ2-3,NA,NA,TGTGCCAGCAGCTTCAGTATATTCACAGATACGCAGTATTTT,CASSFSIFTDTQYF
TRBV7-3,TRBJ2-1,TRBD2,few,TGTGCCAGCAGCCTGCCGGGACTAGCGGGGGGGCCTAATGAGCAGTTCTTC,CASSLPGLAGGPNEQFF
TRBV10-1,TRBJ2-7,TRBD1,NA,TGCGCCAGCAGTGATAATAGACAGGGGGGCACCTACGAGCAGTACTTC,CASSDNRQGGTYEQYF
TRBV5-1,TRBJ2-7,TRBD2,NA,TGCGCCAGCAGCTTGCGACCTAGCGGCTACGAGCAGTACTTC,CASSLRPSGYEQYF
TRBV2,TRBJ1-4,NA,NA,TGTGCCAGCAGTGAAGGTCGGGCAAAAGGAAAACTGTTTTTT,CASSEGRAKGKLFF
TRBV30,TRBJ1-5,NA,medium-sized,TGTGCCTGGAGTGCCTCTAGGGTTGGCAATCAGCCCCAGCATTTT,CAWSASRVGNQPQHF
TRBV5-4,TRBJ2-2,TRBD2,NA,TGTGCCAGCAGCTTGGAGGGCTTAGCGGGGAAGAACACCGGGGAGCTGTTTTTT,CASSLEGLAGKNTGELFF
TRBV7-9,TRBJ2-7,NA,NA,TGTGCCAGCAGCTTTATACAGTCCTACGAGCAGTACTTC,CASSFIQSYEQYF
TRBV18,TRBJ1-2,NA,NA,TGTGCCAGCTCACCAATACAGGGTGGCGGAATCTATGGCTACACCTTC,CASSPIQGGGIYGYTF
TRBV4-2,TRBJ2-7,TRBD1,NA,TGTGCCAGCAGCCACTATGGGACAGGGGGTAACGAGCAGTACTTC,CASSHYGTGGNEQYF
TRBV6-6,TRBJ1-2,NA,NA,TGTGCCAGCAGTCGACAGATTTCATATGGCTACACCTTC,CASSRQISYGYTF
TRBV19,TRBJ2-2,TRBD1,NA,TGTGCCAGTAAGGGCCGCGACAGGGGGAACACCGGGGAGCTGTTTTTT,CASKGRDRGNTGELFF
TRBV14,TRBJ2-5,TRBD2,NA,TGTGCCAGCAGCCAACGGACTAGGCCTAAGACCCAGTACTTC,CASSQRTRPKTQYF
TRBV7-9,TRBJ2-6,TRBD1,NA,TGTGCCAGCAGCTTTGGACAGGGGGCTTTCTCTGGGGCCAACGTCCTGACTTTC,CASSFGQGAFSGANVLTF
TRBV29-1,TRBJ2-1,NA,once,TGCAGCGTTGAAAATGGACCCACCTTTTACAATGAGCAGTTCTTC,CSVENGPTFYNEQFF
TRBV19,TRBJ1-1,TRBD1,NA,TGTGCCAGTAGTACGGCTACCGGGACAGCTTTCATGAACACTGAAGCTTTCTTT,CASSTATGTAFMNTEAFF
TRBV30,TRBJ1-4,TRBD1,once,TGTGCCTGGTCAGGGGGACCCCTCCCCAATGAAAAATTGTTTTTT,CAWSGGPLPNEKLFF
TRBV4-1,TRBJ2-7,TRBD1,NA,TGCGCCAGCAGCCTGACGACAGGGGGACCCTACGAGCAGTACTTC,CASSLTTGGPYEQYF
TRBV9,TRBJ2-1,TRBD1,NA,TGTGCCAGCAGCCCCCCAACCGGGACAGGGGGATACAATGAGCAGTTCTTC,CASSPPTGTGGYNEQFF
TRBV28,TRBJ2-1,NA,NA,TGTGCCAGCAGTCCAGGGACTTACAATGAGCAGTTCTTC,CASSPGTYNEQFF
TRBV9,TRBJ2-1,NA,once,TGTGCCAGCAGCGTAATCGCTGGGGGCAATGAGCAGTTCTTC,CASSVIAGGNEQFF
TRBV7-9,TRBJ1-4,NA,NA,TGTGCCACCCGGAACTGGGTAACTAATGAAAAACTGTTTTTT,CATRNWVTNEKLFF
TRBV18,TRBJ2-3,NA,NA,TGTGCCAGCTCACAGTTTACGGCAGGGGCCACAGATACGCAGTATTTT,CASSQFTAGATDTQYF
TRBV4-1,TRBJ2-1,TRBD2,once,TGCGCCAGCAGCCAAGAGGACCCCGGGACTAGGGTCTACAATGAGCAGTTCTTC,CASSQEDPGTRVYNEQFF
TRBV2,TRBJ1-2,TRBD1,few,TGTGCCAGCAGCTGGGGACAGGGGTATGGCTACACCTTC,CASSWGQGYGYTF
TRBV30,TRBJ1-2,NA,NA,TGTGCCTGGAGTGTAGGGCTCAACTATGGCTACACCTTC,CAWSVGLNYGYTF
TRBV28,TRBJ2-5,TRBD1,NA,TGTGCCAGCAGTTTTCAGGGGGCGAGGACCCAGTACTTC,CASSFQGARTQYF